This T cell receptor (beta chain) originates from a study of identical twins. In this sample, this clonotype turned up a few times. Unique molecular identifiers were present on cDNA, and template switching added a universal primer site. TCRdb ran MiXCR on the 5' RACE reads and lists one entry per CDR3 protein. The sample lists roughly 770,000 distinct CDR3 sequences; 15% to 20% were seen once. From germline, CDR1 is DFQATT and CDR2 SNEGSKA (reference sequence). Deletions cut 3 bases from V and 6 bases from J, with 15 bases between. The CDR3 length is 13 residues. This same sample was also taken into another study, of T cells expressing NK-cell markers. That report notes: HCMV serostatus: seven of eight sequenced donors positive, one negative. Whether expanded NKG2C+ T cell clones recognized HCMV stayed uncertain.

The chain links TRBV20-1 to TRBJ2-7; D not certain. The sequenced sample consisted of PBMCs. The clonotype comes from a woman aged 18-29 years in good health. CDR3 sequence (DNA): TGCAGTGCTAGCATTTCCTCCTCGGCCGAGCAGTACTTC. Amino acid sequence: CSASISSSAEQYF.